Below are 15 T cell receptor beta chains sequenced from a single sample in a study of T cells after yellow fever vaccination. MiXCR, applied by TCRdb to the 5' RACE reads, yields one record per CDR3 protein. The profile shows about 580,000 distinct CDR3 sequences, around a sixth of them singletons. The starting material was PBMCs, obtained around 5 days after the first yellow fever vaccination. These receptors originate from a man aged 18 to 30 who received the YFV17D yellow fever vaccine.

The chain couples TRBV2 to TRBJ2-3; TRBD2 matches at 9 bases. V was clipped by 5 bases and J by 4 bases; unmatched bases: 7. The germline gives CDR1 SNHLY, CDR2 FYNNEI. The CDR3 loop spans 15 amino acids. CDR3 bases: TGTGCCAGCAGTTCGGCTAGCGGGGCTGCAGATACGCAGTATTTT. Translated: CASSSASGAADTQYF.

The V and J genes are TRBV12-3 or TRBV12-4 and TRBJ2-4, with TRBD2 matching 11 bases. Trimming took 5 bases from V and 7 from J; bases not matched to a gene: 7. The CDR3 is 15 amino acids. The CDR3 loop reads CASSPQLAGVNIQYF. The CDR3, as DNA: TGTGCCAGCAGTCCCCAACTAGCGGGGGTTAACATTCAGTACTTC.

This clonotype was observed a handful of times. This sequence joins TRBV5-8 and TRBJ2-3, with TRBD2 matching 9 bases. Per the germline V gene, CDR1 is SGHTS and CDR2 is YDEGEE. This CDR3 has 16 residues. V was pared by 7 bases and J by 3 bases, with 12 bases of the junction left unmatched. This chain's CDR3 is CASVPPGRGGTDTQYF. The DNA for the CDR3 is TGTGCCAGCGTCCCCCCGGGGCGGGGGGGAACAGATACGCAGTATTTT.

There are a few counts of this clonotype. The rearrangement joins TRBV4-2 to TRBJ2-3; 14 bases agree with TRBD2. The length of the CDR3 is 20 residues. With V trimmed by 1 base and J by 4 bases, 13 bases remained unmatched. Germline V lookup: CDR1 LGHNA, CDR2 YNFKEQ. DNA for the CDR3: TGTGCCAGCAGCCAAGCAGGACTAGCGGGGGGCAAAAGTTGGTCAGATACGCAGTATTTT. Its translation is CASSQAGLAGGKSWSDTQYF.

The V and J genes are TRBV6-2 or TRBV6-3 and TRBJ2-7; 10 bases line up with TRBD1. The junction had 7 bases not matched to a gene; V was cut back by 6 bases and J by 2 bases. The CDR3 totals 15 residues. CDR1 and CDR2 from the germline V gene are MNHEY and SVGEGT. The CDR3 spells CASSYGGTGAYEQYF. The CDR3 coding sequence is TGTGCCAGCAGCTACGGAGGGACAGGGGCCTACGAGCAGTACTTC.

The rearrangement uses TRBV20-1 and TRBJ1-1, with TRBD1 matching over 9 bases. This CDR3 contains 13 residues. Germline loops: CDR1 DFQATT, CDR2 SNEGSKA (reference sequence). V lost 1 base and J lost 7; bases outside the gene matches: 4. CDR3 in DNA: TGCAGTGCTAGAGCGGACAGGGGAGTTGAAGCTTTCTTT. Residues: CSARADRGVEAFF.

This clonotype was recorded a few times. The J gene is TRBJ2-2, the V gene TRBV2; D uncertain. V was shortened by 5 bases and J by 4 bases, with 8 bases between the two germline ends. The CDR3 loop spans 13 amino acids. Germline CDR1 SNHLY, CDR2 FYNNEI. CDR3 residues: CASSSPGTGELFF. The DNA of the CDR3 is TGTGCCAGCAGTTCCCCCGGCACCGGGGAGCTGTTTTTT.

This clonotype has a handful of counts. In DNA, the CDR3 is TGTGCCACCGATACAGGGTTCAGCGGGGAGCTGTTTTTT. Its protein is CATDTGFSGELFF. The chain is built from TRBV24-1 and TRBJ2-2, with D perhaps matching TRBD1 (6 bases). This CDR3 comprises 13 residues. Germline V lookup: CDR1 KGHDR, CDR2 SFDVKD. V lost 9 bases, J lost 7 bases, and 14 bases lay in between.

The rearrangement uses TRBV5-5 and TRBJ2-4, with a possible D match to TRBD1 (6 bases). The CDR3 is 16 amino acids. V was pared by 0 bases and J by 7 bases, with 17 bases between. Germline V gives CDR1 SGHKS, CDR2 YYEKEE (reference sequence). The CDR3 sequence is CASSLGWDKGTNIQYF. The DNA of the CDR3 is TGTGCCAGCAGCTTGGGCTGGGACAAGGGAACGAACATTCAGTACTTC.

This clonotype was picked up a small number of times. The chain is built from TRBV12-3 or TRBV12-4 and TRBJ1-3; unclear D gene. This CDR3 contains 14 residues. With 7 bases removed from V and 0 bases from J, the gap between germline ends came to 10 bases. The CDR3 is CASTQPRSGNTIYF. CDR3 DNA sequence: TGTGCCAGCACCCAGCCCCGCTCTGGAAACACCATATATTTT.

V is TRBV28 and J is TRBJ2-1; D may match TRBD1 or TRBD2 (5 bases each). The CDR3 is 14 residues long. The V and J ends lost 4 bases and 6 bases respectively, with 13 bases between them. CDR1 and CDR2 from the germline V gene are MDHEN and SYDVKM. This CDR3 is CASSSSWGSNEQFF. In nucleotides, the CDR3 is TGTGCCAGCAGTTCGTCGTGGGGGAGCAATGAGCAGTTCTTC.

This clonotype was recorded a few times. CDR3 amino acids: CASSRIAGEEETQYF. The CDR3 DNA sequence: TGTGCCAGCAGCCGGATAGCGGGGGAGGAAGAGACCCAGTACTTC. V is TRBV6-1 and J is TRBJ2-5, with 9 nucleotides matching TRBD2. This CDR3 has 15 residues. V lost 6 bases and J lost 3; bases outside the gene matches: 8. In germline, CDR1 is MNHNS, CDR2 SASEGT.

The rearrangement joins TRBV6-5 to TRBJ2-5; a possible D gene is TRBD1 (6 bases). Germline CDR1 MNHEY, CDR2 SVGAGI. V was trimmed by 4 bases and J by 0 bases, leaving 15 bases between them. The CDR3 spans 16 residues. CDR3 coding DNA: TGTGCCAGCAGTTTAGGGACAAGGGGGAACCAAGAGACCCAGTACTTC. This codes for CASSLGTRGNQETQYF.

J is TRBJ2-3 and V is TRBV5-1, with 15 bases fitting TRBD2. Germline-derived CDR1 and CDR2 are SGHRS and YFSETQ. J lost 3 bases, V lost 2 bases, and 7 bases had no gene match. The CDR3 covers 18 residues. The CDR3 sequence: CASSFRTSGGARTDTQYF. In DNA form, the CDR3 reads TGCGCCAGCAGCTTCCGGACTAGCGGGGGGGCTAGGACAGATACGCAGTATTTT.

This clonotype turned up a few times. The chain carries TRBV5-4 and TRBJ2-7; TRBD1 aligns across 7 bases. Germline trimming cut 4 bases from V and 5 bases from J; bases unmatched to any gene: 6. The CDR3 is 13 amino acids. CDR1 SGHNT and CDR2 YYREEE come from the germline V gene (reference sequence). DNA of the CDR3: TGTGCCAGCAGCAGTAGACAGGGACACGAGCAGTACGTC. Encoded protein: CASSSRQGHEQYV.